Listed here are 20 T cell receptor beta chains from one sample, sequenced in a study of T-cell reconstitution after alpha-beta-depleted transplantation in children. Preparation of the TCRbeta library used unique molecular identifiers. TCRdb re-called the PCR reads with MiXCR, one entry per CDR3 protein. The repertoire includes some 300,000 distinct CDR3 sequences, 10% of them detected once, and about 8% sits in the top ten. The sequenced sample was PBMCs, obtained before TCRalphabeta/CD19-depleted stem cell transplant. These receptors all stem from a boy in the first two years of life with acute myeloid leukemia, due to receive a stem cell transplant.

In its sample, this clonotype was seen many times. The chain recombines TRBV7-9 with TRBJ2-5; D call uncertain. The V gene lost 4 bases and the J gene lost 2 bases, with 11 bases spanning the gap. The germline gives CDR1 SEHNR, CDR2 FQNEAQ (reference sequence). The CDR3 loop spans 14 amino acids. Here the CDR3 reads CASSYLTKQETQYF. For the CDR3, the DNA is TGTGCCAGCAGCTACCTAACAAAACAAGAGACCCAGTACTTC. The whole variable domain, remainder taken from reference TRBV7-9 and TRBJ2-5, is DTGVSQNPRHKITKRGQNVTFRCDPISEHNRLYWYRQTLGQGPEFLTYFQNEAQLEKSRLLSDRFSAERPKGSFSTLEIQRTEQGDSAMYLCASSYLTKQETQYFGPGTRLLVL.

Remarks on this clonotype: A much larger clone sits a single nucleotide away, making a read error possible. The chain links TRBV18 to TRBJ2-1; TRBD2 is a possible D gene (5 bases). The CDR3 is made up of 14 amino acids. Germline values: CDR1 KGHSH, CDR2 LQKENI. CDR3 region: CVSSPPGSGRAKFF. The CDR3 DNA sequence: TGTGTCAGCTCACCACCGGGGAGCGGCCGGGCCAAGTTCTTC.

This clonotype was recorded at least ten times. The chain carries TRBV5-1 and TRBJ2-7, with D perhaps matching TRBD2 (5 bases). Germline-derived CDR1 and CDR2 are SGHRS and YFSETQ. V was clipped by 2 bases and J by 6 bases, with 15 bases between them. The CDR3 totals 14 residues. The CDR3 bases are TGCGCCAGCAGCTTCGGGCAGGAGGTTAGCGAGCAGTACTTC. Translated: CASSFGQEVSEQYF.

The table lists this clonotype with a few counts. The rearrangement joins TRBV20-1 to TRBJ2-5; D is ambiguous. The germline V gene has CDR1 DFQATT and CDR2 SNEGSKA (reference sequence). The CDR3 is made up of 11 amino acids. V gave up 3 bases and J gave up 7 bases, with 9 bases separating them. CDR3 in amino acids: CSARLSGTQYF. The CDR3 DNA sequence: TGCAGTGCTAGGCTCTCGGGGACCCAGTACTTC.

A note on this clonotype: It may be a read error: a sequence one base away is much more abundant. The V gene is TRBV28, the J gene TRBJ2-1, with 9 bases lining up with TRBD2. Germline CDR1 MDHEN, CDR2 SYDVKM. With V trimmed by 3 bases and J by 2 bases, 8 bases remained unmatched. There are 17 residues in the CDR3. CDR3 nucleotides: TGTGCCAGCAGTTTCTGGGTTGTAGCGGGGGCCTACAATGAGCAGTTCTTC. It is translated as CASSFWVVAGAYNEQFF.

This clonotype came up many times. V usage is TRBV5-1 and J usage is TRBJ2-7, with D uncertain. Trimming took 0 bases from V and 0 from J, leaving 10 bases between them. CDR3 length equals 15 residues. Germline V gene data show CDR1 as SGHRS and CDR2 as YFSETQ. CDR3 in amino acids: CASSLGSLSSYEQYF. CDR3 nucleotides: TGCGCCAGCAGCTTGGGTTCCCTCAGCTCCTACGAGCAGTACTTC.

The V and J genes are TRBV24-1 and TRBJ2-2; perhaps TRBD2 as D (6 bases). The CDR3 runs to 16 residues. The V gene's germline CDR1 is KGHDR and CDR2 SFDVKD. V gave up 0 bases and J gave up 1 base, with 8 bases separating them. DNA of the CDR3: TGTGCCACCAGTGATTTGGGGACTTTGAACACCGGGGAGCTGTTTTTT. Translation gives CATSDLGTLNTGELFF.

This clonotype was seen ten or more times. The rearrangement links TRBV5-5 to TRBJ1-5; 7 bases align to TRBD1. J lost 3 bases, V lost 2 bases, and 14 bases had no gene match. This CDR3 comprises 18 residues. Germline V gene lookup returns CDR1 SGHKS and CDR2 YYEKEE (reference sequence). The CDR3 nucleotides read TGTGCCAGCAGCTTAAAGGGAGTGGAAGGGGGCTCCAATCAGCCCCAGCATTTT. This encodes CASSLKGVEGGSNQPQHF.

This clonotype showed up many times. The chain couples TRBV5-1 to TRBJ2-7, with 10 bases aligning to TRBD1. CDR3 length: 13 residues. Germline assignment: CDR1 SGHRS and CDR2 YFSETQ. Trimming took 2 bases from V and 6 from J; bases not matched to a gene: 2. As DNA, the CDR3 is TGCGCCAGCAGCTTCGGGACAGGGGCCGAGCAGTACTTC. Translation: CASSFGTGAEQYF.

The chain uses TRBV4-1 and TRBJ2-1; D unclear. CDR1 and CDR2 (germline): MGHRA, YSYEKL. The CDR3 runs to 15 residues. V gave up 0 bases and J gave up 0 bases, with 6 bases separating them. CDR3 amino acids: CASSQEGASYNEQFF. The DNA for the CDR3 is TGCGCCAGCAGCCAAGAGGGCGCCTCCTACAATGAGCAGTTCTTC.

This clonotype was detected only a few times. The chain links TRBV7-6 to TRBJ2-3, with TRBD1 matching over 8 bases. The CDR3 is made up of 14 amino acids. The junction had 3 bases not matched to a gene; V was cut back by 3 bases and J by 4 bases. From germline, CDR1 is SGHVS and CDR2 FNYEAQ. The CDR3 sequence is CASSLTGESDTQYF. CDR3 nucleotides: TGTGCCAGCAGCTTGACAGGGGAGTCAGATACGCAGTATTTT.

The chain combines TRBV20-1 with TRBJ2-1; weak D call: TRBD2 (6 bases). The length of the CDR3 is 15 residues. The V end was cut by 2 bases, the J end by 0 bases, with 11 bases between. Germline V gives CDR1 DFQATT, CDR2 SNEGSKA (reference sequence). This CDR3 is CSARSVRGSYNEQFF. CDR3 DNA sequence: TGCAGTGCTAGATCCGTGCGGGGCTCCTACAATGAGCAGTTCTTC.

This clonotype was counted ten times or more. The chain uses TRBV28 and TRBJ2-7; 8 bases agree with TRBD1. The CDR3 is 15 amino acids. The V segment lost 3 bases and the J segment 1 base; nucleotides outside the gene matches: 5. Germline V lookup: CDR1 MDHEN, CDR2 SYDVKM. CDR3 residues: CASSLAGTGSYEQYF. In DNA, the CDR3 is TGTGCCAGCAGTTTGGCCGGGACAGGTTCCTACGAGCAGTACTTC.

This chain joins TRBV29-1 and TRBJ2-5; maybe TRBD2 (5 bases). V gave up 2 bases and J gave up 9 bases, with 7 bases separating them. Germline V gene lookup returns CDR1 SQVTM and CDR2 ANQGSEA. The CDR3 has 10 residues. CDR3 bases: TGCAGCGTTGAATTGGAGGCCCAGTACTTC. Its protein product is CSVELEAQYF.

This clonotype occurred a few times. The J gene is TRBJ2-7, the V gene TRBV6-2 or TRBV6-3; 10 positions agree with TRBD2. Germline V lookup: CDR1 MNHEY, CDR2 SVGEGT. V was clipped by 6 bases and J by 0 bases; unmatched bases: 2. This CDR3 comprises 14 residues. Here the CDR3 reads CASRRTSGSYEQYF. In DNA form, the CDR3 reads TGTGCCAGCAGGAGGACTAGCGGCTCCTACGAGCAGTACTTC.

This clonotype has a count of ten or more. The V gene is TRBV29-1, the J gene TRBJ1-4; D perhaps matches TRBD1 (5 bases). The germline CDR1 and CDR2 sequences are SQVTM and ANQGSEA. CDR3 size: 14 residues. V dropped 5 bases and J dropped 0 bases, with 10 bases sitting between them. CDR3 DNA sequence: TGCAGCGTTCAGGGACCCTCAACTAATGAAAAACTGTTTTTT. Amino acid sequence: CSVQGPSTNEKLFF. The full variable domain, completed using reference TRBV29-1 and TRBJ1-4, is SAVISQKPSRDICQRGTSLTIQCQVDSQVTMMFWYRQQPGQSLTLIATANQGSEATYESGFVIDKFPISRPNLTFSTLTVSNMSPEDSSIYLCSVQGPSTNEKLFFGSGTQLSVL.

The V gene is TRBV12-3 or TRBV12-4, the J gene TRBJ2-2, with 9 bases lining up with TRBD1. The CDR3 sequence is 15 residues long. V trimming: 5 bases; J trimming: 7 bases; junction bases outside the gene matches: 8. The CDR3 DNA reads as TGTGCCAGCAGTCCAGGGACAGGGTCGGGCGGGGAGCTGTTTTTT. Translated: CASSPGTGSGGELFF.

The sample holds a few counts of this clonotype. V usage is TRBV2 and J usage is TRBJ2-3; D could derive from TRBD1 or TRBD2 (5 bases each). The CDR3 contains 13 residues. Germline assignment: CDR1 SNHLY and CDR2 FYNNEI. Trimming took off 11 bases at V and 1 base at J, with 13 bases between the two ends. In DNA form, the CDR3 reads TGTGCCTCCCGGGACCCCCGCACAGATACGCAGTATTTT. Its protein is CASRDPRTDTQYF.

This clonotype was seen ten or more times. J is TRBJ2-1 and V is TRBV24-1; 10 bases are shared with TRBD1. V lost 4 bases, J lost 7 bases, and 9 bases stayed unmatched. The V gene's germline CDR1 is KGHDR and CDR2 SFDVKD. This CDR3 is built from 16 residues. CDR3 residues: CATSDPRDRGVNEQFF. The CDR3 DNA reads TGTGCCACCAGTGACCCCCGGGACAGGGGTGTAAATGAGCAGTTCTTC.

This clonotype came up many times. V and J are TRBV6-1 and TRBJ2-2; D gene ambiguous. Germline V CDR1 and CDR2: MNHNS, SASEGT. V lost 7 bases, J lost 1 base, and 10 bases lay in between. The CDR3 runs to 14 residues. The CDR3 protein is CASTEVGNTGELFF. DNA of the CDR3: TGTGCCAGCACGGAAGTTGGGAACACCGGGGAGCTGTTTTTT.